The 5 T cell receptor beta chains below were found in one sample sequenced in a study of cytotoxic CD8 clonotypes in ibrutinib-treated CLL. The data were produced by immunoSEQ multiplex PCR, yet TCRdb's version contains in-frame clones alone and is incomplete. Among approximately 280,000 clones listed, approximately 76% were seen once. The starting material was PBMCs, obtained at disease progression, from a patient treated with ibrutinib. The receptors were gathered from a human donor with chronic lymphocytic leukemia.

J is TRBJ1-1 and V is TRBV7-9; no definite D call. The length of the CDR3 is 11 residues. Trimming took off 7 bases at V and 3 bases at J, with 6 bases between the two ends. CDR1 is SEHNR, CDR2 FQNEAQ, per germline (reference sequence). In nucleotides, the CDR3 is TGTGCCAGCACCTCGGACACTGAAGCTTTCTTT. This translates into CASTSDTEAFF.

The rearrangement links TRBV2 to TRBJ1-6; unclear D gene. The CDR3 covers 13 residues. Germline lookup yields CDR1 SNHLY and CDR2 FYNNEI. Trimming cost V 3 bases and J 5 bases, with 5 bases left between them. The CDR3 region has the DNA TGTGCCAGCAGTGAGTGGGATAATTCACCCCTCCACTTT. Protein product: CASSEWDNSPLHF.

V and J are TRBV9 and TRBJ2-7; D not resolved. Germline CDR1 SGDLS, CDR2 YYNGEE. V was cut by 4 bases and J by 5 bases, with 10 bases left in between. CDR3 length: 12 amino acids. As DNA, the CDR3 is TGTGCCAGCAGCCCGAGTGGCCACGAGCAGTACTTC. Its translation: CASSPSGHEQYF.

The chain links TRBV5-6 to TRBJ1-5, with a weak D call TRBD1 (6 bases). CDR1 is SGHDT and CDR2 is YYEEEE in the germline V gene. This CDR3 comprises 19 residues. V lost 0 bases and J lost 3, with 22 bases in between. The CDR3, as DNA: TGTGCCAGCAGCTTGGGGGGGCGGACGAGACTTGACTCCAATCAGCCCCAGCATTTT. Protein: CASSLGGRTRLDSNQPQHF.

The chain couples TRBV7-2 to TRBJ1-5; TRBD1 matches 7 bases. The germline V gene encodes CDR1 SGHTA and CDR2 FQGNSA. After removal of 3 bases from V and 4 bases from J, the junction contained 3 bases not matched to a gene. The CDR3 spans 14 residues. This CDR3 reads CASSLGQLNQPQHF. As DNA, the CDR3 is TGTGCCAGCAGCTTGGGACAGCTGAATCAGCCCCAGCATTTT.